This T cell receptor (beta chain) was sequenced in a study of cytomegalovirus exposure and HLA in healthy donors. Overall study findings and caveats: Upon later analysis, HLA-associated TCR beta chains proved more clonally expanded than other, equally common chains. In a later analysis, specific HLA alleles were associated with 15,000 to 20,000 TCR beta sequences at a 0.05 false discovery rate. Per a prior analysis, the majority of TCR beta V segments were productive roughly 90% or roughly 30% of the time.

On this clone: Its specificity is unknown.

The CDR3 is made up of 13 amino acids. The germline V gene encodes CDR1 MNHEY and CDR2 SVGAGI. V trimming: 10 bases; J trimming: 2 bases; junction bases outside the gene matches: 5. There were likely unrecorded immune exposures, though donors were nominally healthy when sampled. Primers for the PCR totalled 60 Vbeta and 13 Jbeta. Some clones are missing from TCRdb's copy, which holds only in-frame ones; the method was immunoSEQ multiplex PCR. The specimen's table records about 120,000 clones. The V gene is TRBV6-5, the J gene TRBJ2-4, with 7 nucleotides matching TRBD1. Sequencing input: PBMCs. The sequence derives from a young man in good health and CMV-seronegative. The CDR3 loop reads CATRQGTKNIQYF. In DNA, the CDR3 is TGTGCCACCAGACAGGGTACCAAAAACATTCAGTACTTC.